The rows below give T cell receptor beta chains drawn from one sample of a study of vaccination and CD4 T cells after COVID-19. TCRdb redid the calling of the PCR reads with MiXCR, one entry per CDR3 protein. The table has approximately 10,000 distinct CDR3 sequences, around 40% seen once. These receptors have no identified antigens. The sample consisted of CD4+ T cells from blood, cultured in vitro. Receptors were obtained from a human donor who had recovered from COVID-19. The CDR3 runs from the conserved cysteine through the conserved F or W. The D gene is left open where the match is weak. Clone size is shown for a subset of rows, as once, few, many or a class of expanded clone.

cdr3_aa: CASSIGTDLGSPLHF
cdr3_nt: TGTGCCAGTAGTATTGGGACGGATTTAGGATCACCCCTCCACTTT
j_call: TRBJ1-6
d_call: .
clone_size: .
v_call: TRBV19

cdr3_aa: CAISELAGKEQFF
cdr3_nt: TGTGCCATCAGTGAGTTAGCGGGGAAGGAGCAGTTCTTC
j_call: TRBJ2-1
d_call: TRBD2
clone_size: few
v_call: TRBV10-3

cdr3_aa: CASSWGRNFYTEAFF
cdr3_nt: TGCGCCAGCAGCTGGGGACGGAATTTCTACACTGAAGCTTTCTTT
j_call: TRBJ1-1
d_call: .
clone_size: .
v_call: TRBV5-1

cdr3_aa: CASSVKTGELFF
cdr3_nt: TGTGCCAGCAGTGTGAAAACCGGGGAGCTGTTTTTT
j_call: TRBJ2-2
d_call: .
clone_size: once
v_call: TRBV2

cdr3_aa: CASSLSLTSGGQETQYF
cdr3_nt: TGCGCCAGCAGCTTGTCTCTGACTAGCGGGGGGCAGGAGACCCAGTACTTC
j_call: TRBJ2-5
d_call: TRBD2
clone_size: .
v_call: TRBV5-1

cdr3_aa: CASHPPRLINTGELFF
cdr3_nt: TGTGCCAGCCACCCGCCCAGACTAATCAACACCGGGGAGCTGTTTTTT
j_call: TRBJ2-2
d_call: .
clone_size: .
v_call: TRBV11-2

cdr3_aa: CSARDLGFQGTQYF
cdr3_nt: TGCAGTGCTAGAGATCTTGGCTTCCAGGGTACGCAGTATTTT
j_call: TRBJ2-3
d_call: .
clone_size: .
v_call: TRBV20-1

cdr3_aa: CASSDPQGRANEKLFF
cdr3_nt: TGTGCCAGCAGTGATCCTCAGGGGAGGGCTAATGAAAAACTGTTTTTT
j_call: TRBJ1-4
d_call: .
clone_size: .
v_call: TRBV6-1

cdr3_aa: CASSEALRGEQYF
cdr3_nt: TGTGCCAGCAGTGAAGCGCTTCGAGGGGAGCAGTACTTC
j_call: TRBJ2-7
d_call: .
clone_size: .
v_call: TRBV2

cdr3_aa: CATSRGREQPQHF
cdr3_nt: TGTGCCACCAGCAGAGGGCGGGAACAGCCCCAGCATTTT
j_call: TRBJ1-5
d_call: .
clone_size: .
v_call: TRBV15

cdr3_aa: CASSQSCGATGGEQYF
cdr3_nt: TGCGCCAGCAGTCAATCGTGCGGGGCGACGGGAGGGGAGCAGTACTTC
j_call: TRBJ2-7
d_call: TRBD2
clone_size: .
v_call: TRBV23-1

cdr3_aa: CASRGQQSYNEQFF
cdr3_nt: TGTGCCAGCAGAGGACAGCAGTCCTACAATGAGCAGTTCTTC
j_call: TRBJ2-1
d_call: .
clone_size: .
v_call: TRBV6-1

cdr3_aa: CASSSEYNEQFF
cdr3_nt: TGTGCCAGCAGCTCCGAATACAATGAGCAGTTCTTC
j_call: TRBJ2-1
d_call: .
clone_size: .
v_call: TRBV6-1

cdr3_aa: CSAPRGSEAFF
cdr3_nt: TGCAGTGCCCCAAGGGGTTCTGAAGCTTTCTTT
j_call: TRBJ1-1
d_call: .
clone_size: .
v_call: TRBV20-1

cdr3_aa: CASSRTGEVSPLHF
cdr3_nt: TGTGCCAGCAGTCGGACAGGGGAAGTGTCACCCCTCCACTTT
j_call: TRBJ1-6
d_call: TRBD1
clone_size: .
v_call: TRBV6-1

cdr3_aa: CASSSSTKKNEQYF
cdr3_nt: TGTGCCAGCAGCTCTTCGACAAAAAAGAACGAGCAGTACTTC
j_call: TRBJ2-7
d_call: .
clone_size: .
v_call: TRBV7-9

cdr3_aa: CASSVVPTVTDTQYF
cdr3_nt: TGTGCCAGCAGCGTAGTACCCACTGTCACAGATACGCAGTATTTT
j_call: TRBJ2-3
d_call: .
clone_size: .
v_call: TRBV9

cdr3_aa: CASSPGITRAFF
cdr3_nt: TGTGCCAGCAGCCCCGGGATCACAAGGGCTTTCTTT
j_call: TRBJ1-1
d_call: .
clone_size: .
v_call: TRBV5-5

cdr3_aa: CASILEPGLAGGSTDTQYF
cdr3_nt: TGTGCCAGCATTCTCGAACCGGGACTAGCGGGGGGGAGCACAGATACGCAGTATTTT
j_call: TRBJ2-3
d_call: TRBD2
clone_size: .
v_call: TRBV12-3/TRBV12-4

cdr3_aa: CASSQAHEQYF
cdr3_nt: TGTGCCAGCAGCCAAGCGCACGAGCAGTACTTC
j_call: TRBJ2-7
d_call: .
clone_size: .
v_call: TRBV3-1

cdr3_aa: CASTSMTGGYEQYF
cdr3_nt: TGTGCCAGCACCTCGATGACAGGGGGTTACGAGCAGTACTTC
j_call: TRBJ2-7
d_call: TRBD1
clone_size: once
v_call: TRBV6-1

cdr3_aa: CASSPRGGNTEAFF
cdr3_nt: TGTGCCAGTAGTCCCCGGGGCGGGAACACTGAAGCTTTCTTT
j_call: TRBJ1-1
d_call: .
clone_size: .
v_call: TRBV19

cdr3_aa: CASSPDGGPPSYEQYF
cdr3_nt: TGTGCCAGCTCCCCGGACGGGGGCCCTCCCTCCTACGAGCAGTACTTC
j_call: TRBJ2-7
d_call: .
clone_size: few
v_call: TRBV18

cdr3_aa: CSARTGVGTDTQYF
cdr3_nt: TGCAGTGCTAGGACAGGGGTTGGCACAGATACGCAGTATTTT
j_call: TRBJ2-3
d_call: TRBD1
clone_size: .
v_call: TRBV20-1

cdr3_aa: CSATGLKSSYNSPLHF
cdr3_nt: TGCAGTGCTACCGGACTCAAGAGCTCCTATAATTCACCCCTCCACTTT
j_call: TRBJ1-6
d_call: .
clone_size: .
v_call: TRBV20-1

cdr3_aa: CASSAWTGNGELFF
cdr3_nt: TGTGCCAGCAGCGCCTGGACAGGGAACGGGGAGCTGTTTTTT
j_call: TRBJ2-2
d_call: TRBD1
clone_size: .
v_call: TRBV5-6

cdr3_aa: CASRGDGRLNTEAFF
cdr3_nt: TGTGCCAGCAGGGGGGACGGTCGCTTGAACACTGAAGCTTTCTTT
j_call: TRBJ1-1
d_call: .
clone_size: .
v_call: TRBV2

cdr3_aa: CASSIRRVGLYEQYF
cdr3_nt: TGTGCCAGTAGTATTAGAAGGGTCGGGCTTTACGAGCAGTACTTC
j_call: TRBJ2-7
d_call: .
clone_size: .
v_call: TRBV19

cdr3_aa: CASSLALANYGYTF
cdr3_nt: TGCGCCAGCAGCTTGGCCCTAGCTAACTATGGCTACACCTTC
j_call: TRBJ1-2
d_call: .
clone_size: few
v_call: TRBV5-1